What follows is one T cell receptor (beta chain) and its context. Its target is unknown. For the second PCR, which ran for roughly 6 to 11 cycles, a sample-barcoded 5' primer and a J-beta primer mix were used. Researchers report that each sample yielded at least 2.5 million CDR3-containing paired-end reads. TCRdb called the 5' RACE reads again in MiXCR, with one record for every CDR3 protein. The data hold over 1,500,000 distinct CDR3 sequences, with around 48% observed a single time. These data come from a study of blood T cells in healthy people across ages. About the research overall: About one barcoded beta molecule per two T cells was captured by template switching. General study points: Compared with aged donors, long-lived donors showed fewer expanded clones, suggesting selection. Diversity of TCR beta correlated strongly with naive T cell percentage.

The germline V gene has CDR1 MDHEN and CDR2 SYDVKM. The CDR3 sequence is 17 residues long. The junction had 15 bases not matched to a gene; V was cut back by 3 bases and J by 11 bases. The material sequenced was blood. This sequence joins TRBV28 and TRBJ2-5, with 13 bases lining up with TRBD2. This receptor was obtained from a woman aged 40 to 50 in good health. For the CDR3, the DNA is TGTGCCAGCAGTTTCCACGCCGGACTAGCGGGGGACGGGGAGCAGTACTTC. As protein: CASSFHAGLAGDGEQYF. The full variable domain, completed using reference TRBV28 and TRBJ2-5, is DVKVTQSSRYLVKRTGEKVFLECVQDMDHENMFWYRQDPGLGLRLIYFSYDVKMKEKGDIPEGYSVSREKKERFSLILESASTNQTSMYLCASSFHAGLAGDGEQYFGPGTRLLVL.